The 24 T cell receptor beta chains in this list originate from one sample, sequenced in a study of cytomegalovirus exposure and HLA in healthy donors. 60 Vbeta and 13 Jbeta primers were used in PCR. TCRdb's table, derived via immunoSEQ multiplex PCR, lists solely in-frame clones and lacks some. The table lists 80,000 to 100,000 clones, 55% to 65% of them singletons, with 15% in the top ten. Material for sequencing was PBMCs. The receptors come from a middle-aged woman in good health and CMV-seropositive.

J is TRBJ1-2 and V is TRBV28; 7 positions match TRBD1. CDR3 length: 14 amino acids. V shed 8 bases, J shed 3 bases, and the junction held 9 bases outside the gene matches. CDR1 is MDHEN, CDR2 SYDVKM, per germline. The CDR3 DNA follows: TGTGCCAGCCACTTCCGGGACAGATACTATGGCTACACCTTC. Protein product: CASHFRDRYYGYTF.

V gene TRBV7-9 combines with J gene TRBJ1-2; no firm D call. This CDR3 region has 15 residues. CDR1 SEHNR and CDR2 FQNEAQ come from the germline V gene (reference sequence). The ends were cut back, 5 bases at V and 7 bases at J, with 20 bases in the middle. The CDR3 loop is CASSPSGGWSGGYTF. The CDR3 DNA follows: TGTGCCAGCAGCCCCTCGGGAGGGTGGAGTGGTGGCTACACCTTC.

The chain joins TRBV12-5 to TRBJ2-1, with D maybe TRBD2 (6 bases). Trimming left V 11 bases short and J 8 bases short, with 13 bases between. The CDR3 contains 11 residues. The V gene's germline CDR1 is LGHNT and CDR2 FRNRAP. CDR3 nucleotide sequence: TGTGCTTGGGCGGGATTCTATGAGCAGTTCTTC. This encodes CAWAGFYEQFF.

The genes are TRBV6-5 and TRBJ1-1; maybe TRBD1 (5 bases). Trimming took 2 bases from V and 7 from J, leaving 14 bases between them. The CDR3 extends over 14 amino acids. Germline lookup yields CDR1 MNHEY and CDR2 SVGAGI. The CDR3 region has the DNA TGTGCCAGCAGTTACGAGTCTGGCCAGGGTGAAGCTTTCTTT. Protein product: CASSYESGQGEAFF.

The chain uses TRBV9 and TRBJ2-7; D gene ambiguous. CDR3 length: 13 amino acids. V lost 0 bases and J lost 4, with 8 bases in between. The germline V gene has CDR1 SGDLS and CDR2 YYNGEE. This CDR3 is CASSVGLEYEQYF. The CDR3 DNA is TGTGCCAGCAGCGTAGGCTTGGAGTACGAGCAGTACTTC. Variable domain in full (rest from reference TRBV9 and TRBJ2-7): DSGVTQTPKHLITATGQRVTLRCSPRSGDLSVYWYQQSLDQGLQFLIQYYNGEERAKGNILERFSAQQFPDLHSELNLSSLELGDSALYFCASSVGLEYEQYFGPGTRLTVT.

The chain joins TRBV9 to TRBJ2-2; 12 bases map to TRBD2. V lost 2 bases to trimming and J lost 2 bases; unmatched junction nucleotides: 10. The CDR3 totals 19 residues. CDR1 is SGDLS, CDR2 YYNGEE, per germline. Here the CDR3 reads CASSVGFGLAGSNTGELFF. The CDR3 DNA is TGTGCCAGCAGCGTTGGCTTCGGACTAGCGGGAAGTAACACCGGGGAGCTGTTTTTT.

V is TRBV21-1 and J is TRBJ2-1; no check of the table's D call, TRBD2, against the DNA was made. TRBV21-1 is designated a pseudogene. The CDR3 covers 17 residues. CDR3 residues: CASSKGEGGPRNNEQFF. The CDR3 DNA is TGTGCCAGCAGCAAAGGGGAGGGGGGGCCCCGTAACAATGAGCAGTTCTTC.

The gene calls are TRBV4-1 and TRBJ2-2; 10 bases match TRBD2. This CDR3 spans 17 amino acids. J was trimmed by 7 bases and V by 2 bases; bases with no gene match: 10. Germline CDR1 MGHRA, CDR2 YSYEKL. This CDR3 is CASSQPPGLAKGGELFF. CDR3 in DNA: TGCGCCAGCAGCCAACCCCCGGGACTAGCGAAGGGCGGGGAGCTGTTTTTT.

The rearrangement uses TRBV5-5 and TRBJ2-7; a weak D match, TRBD1 (5 bases). Trimming left V 1 base short and J 2 bases short, with 19 bases between. The CDR3 is 17 residues long. Germline loops: CDR1 SGHKS, CDR2 YYEKEE (reference sequence). CDR3 in amino acids: CASSLSGLDTRAYEQYF. The DNA for the CDR3 is TGTGCCAGCAGCTTGAGTGGGCTGGACACCAGGGCCTACGAGCAGTACTTC.

The J gene is TRBJ2-1, the V gene TRBV11-3, with 7 bases lining up with TRBD2. Looked up from germline, CDR1 is SGHNT and CDR2 is YENEEA. This CDR3 contains 18 residues. The ends lost 0 bases at V and 0 bases at J; junction bases unmatched: 8. CDR3 in amino acids: CASSLDQGGTSSYNEQFF. As DNA, the CDR3 is TGTGCCAGCAGCTTAGATCAGGGAGGGACGAGCTCCTACAATGAGCAGTTCTTC.

The chain uses TRBV6-6 and TRBJ2-7, with D tentatively TRBD2 (6 bases). Germline V gene data show CDR1 as MNHNY and CDR2 as SVGAGI (reference sequence). V was shortened by 2 bases and J by 4 bases, with 15 bases between the two germline ends. This CDR3 is built from 15 residues. CDR3 nucleotide sequence: TGTGCCAGCAGTTACGGTCCCGGGAGCGGGTACGAGCAGTACTTC. It translates to CASSYGPGSGYEQYF.

The CDR3 DNA follows: TGCGCCAGCAGGGCCTCCACAGGGGGTGAAAAACTGTTTTTT. It codes for CASRASTGGEKLFF. The chain combines TRBV5-1 with TRBJ1-4; 8 bases line up with TRBD1. The V segment lost 5 bases and the J segment 7 bases; nucleotides outside the gene matches: 7. Germline-derived CDR1 and CDR2 are SGHRS and YFSETQ. The CDR3 covers 14 residues.

The chain is built from TRBV9 and TRBJ2-1; 7 nucleotides match TRBD2. The CDR3 is made up of 15 amino acids. Germline V gene sequence: CDR1 SGDLS, CDR2 YYNGEE. The J segment lost 3 bases and the V segment lost 4 bases, leaving 7 bases of the junction unmatched. The CDR3 nucleotides read TGTGCCAGCAGCCAAAGGGCGGGAGTCTACAATGAGCAGTTCTTC. Translation gives CASSQRAGVYNEQFF.

The rearrangement links TRBV5-1 to TRBJ2-2; 7 bases fit TRBD2. Germline-derived CDR1 and CDR2 are SGHRS and YFSETQ. The CDR3 covers 15 residues. Germline trimming cut 5 bases from V and 1 base from J; bases unmatched to any gene: 5. This chain's CDR3 is CASRRSGGNTGELFF. Here the CDR3 DNA reads TGCGCCAGCAGGCGTTCGGGAGGGAACACCGGGGAGCTGTTTTTT.

The rearrangement links TRBV29-1 to TRBJ2-3, with D unclear. CDR1 is SQVTM, CDR2 ANQGSEA, per germline. Trimming removed 8 bases at V and 2 bases at J, with 5 bases between. The CDR3 is 10 residues long. CDR3 sequence: CSTATDTQYF. The CDR3, as DNA: TGCAGCACAGCCACAGATACGCAGTATTTT.

In its sample, this clone was seen once. The J gene is TRBJ2-3, the V gene TRBV23-1; no definite D call. TRBV23-1 qualifies as an ORF whose function is uncertain. V was cut by 10 bases and J by 1 base, with 21 bases left in between. The CDR3 has 16 amino acids. For the CDR3, the DNA is TGCGCCAACACTTATAAGGAAAGCCGGGGCACAGATACGCAGTATTTT. This sequence encodes CANTYKESRGTDTQYF.

The genes are TRBV6-5 and TRBJ1-6; 7 bases line up with TRBD1. The CDR3 consists of 15 residues. CDR1 is MNHEY, CDR2 SVGAGI, per germline. The V and J ends lost 0 bases and 8 bases, in that order; junction bases with no gene match: 4. CDR3 nucleotide sequence: TGTGCCAGCAGTTACTCGTACACAGGGGATTCACCCCTCCACTTT. Protein: CASSYSYTGDSPLHF.

The chain recombines TRBV12-5 with TRBJ1-2; 9 bases line up with TRBD1. Looked up from germline, CDR1 is LGHNT and CDR2 is FRNRAP. The J segment lost 6 bases and the V segment lost 4 bases, leaving 6 bases of the junction unmatched. This CDR3 is built from 14 residues. The CDR3 loop is CASGSPGTGNGYTF. The CDR3 DNA sequence: TGTGCTAGTGGTTCGCCCGGGACAGGGAATGGCTACACCTTC.

The chain links TRBV6-6 to TRBJ1-3; 7 bases agree with TRBD1. V dropped 6 bases and J dropped 2; count of bases not matched to a gene: 4. This CDR3 contains 14 residues. CDR1 is MNHNY and CDR2 is SVGAGI in the germline V gene (reference sequence). The DNA of the CDR3 is TGTGCCAGCAGAAAGAGGGGGCCTGGAAACACCATATATTTT. It translates to CASRKRGPGNTIYF.

The chain links TRBV6-5 to TRBJ2-7; D unclear. Germline V gene sequence: CDR1 MNHEY, CDR2 SVGAGI. The CDR3 is made up of 11 amino acids. Trimming pared 10 bases from V and 2 bases from J, leaving 9 bases between. The CDR3 sequence: CATLSAYEQYF. CDR3 DNA: TGTGCCACCCTGTCAGCCTACGAGCAGTACTTC.

This clone came up a few times. V and J are TRBV5-1 and TRBJ1-1, with 7 bases matching TRBD1. Germline loops: CDR1 SGHRS, CDR2 YFSETQ. This CDR3 comprises 17 residues. The V and J ends lost 1 base and 2 bases, in that order; junction bases with no gene match: 11. Here the CDR3 DNA reads TGCGCCAGCAGCTTGACGGGACAGACAGCACTAAACACTGAAGCTTTCTTT. It translates to CASSLTGQTALNTEAFF.

The genes are TRBV4-1 and TRBJ2-6; D is possibly TRBD2 (5 bases). The CDR3 consists of 17 residues. The germline CDR1 and CDR2 sequences are MGHRA and YSYEKL. V shed 0 bases and J shed 1 base, with 10 bases lying between them. The CDR3 DNA follows: TGCGCCAGCAGCCAAGATTCGGAGGCTTCTGGGGCCAACGTCCTGACTTTC. Translated, it gives CASSQDSEASGANVLTF.

V usage is TRBV5-1 and J usage is TRBJ1-1, with D perhaps matching TRBD1 (5 bases). Germline assignment: CDR1 SGHRS and CDR2 YFSETQ. The CDR3 is 13 amino acids. V gave up 4 bases and J gave up 5 bases, with 12 bases separating them. The CDR3 nucleotides read TGCGCCAGCAGCCCGGGGGGGTTTACTGAAGCTTTCTTT. This sequence encodes CASSPGGFTEAFF. Full variable domain (rest looked up from reference TRBV5-1 and TRBJ1-1): KAGVTQTPRYLIKTRGQQVTLSCSPISGHRSVSWYQQTPGQGLQFLFEYFSETQRNKGNFPGRFSGRQFSNSRSEMNVSTLELGDSALYLCASSPGGFTEAFFGQGTRLTVV.

The chain combines TRBV4-3 with TRBJ2-4; the match to TRBD2 covers 7 bases. Germline CDR1 reads LGHNA; CDR2 reads YSLEER. V shed 1 base, J shed 9 bases, and the junction held 18 bases outside the gene matches. The CDR3 spans 18 residues. The CDR3 sequence: CASSQGASGVQPWGIQYF. For the CDR3, the DNA is TGCGCCAGCAGCCAAGGGGCTAGCGGAGTACAGCCTTGGGGCATTCAGTACTTC.